This TCR beta chain was captured in a study of blood T cell repertoires in COVID-19. In assigning cohorts, the study relied on participant-reported clinical history. The germline V gene encodes CDR1 MNHEY and CDR2 SVGAGI. V dropped 2 bases and J dropped 0 bases, with 10 bases sitting between them. This CDR3 is 16 amino acids long. Using immunoSEQ multiplex PCR, the repertoire was profiled, and TCRdb retains in-frame clones only, with some absent. Here the sample spans fewer than 250,000 clones, 75% to 85% being singletons. This clonotype was obtained from a woman between 45 and 60 years old with acute COVID-19. This chain connects TRBV6-5 to TRBJ1-4, with D perhaps matching TRBD1 (5 bases). Sequenced input: PBMCs or T cells enriched from blood (not recorded which). The CDR3 sequence: CASSYRGGPTNEKLFF. Written as DNA, the CDR3 is TGTGCCAGCAGTTACAGGGGAGGGCCAACTAATGAAAAACTGTTTTTT.